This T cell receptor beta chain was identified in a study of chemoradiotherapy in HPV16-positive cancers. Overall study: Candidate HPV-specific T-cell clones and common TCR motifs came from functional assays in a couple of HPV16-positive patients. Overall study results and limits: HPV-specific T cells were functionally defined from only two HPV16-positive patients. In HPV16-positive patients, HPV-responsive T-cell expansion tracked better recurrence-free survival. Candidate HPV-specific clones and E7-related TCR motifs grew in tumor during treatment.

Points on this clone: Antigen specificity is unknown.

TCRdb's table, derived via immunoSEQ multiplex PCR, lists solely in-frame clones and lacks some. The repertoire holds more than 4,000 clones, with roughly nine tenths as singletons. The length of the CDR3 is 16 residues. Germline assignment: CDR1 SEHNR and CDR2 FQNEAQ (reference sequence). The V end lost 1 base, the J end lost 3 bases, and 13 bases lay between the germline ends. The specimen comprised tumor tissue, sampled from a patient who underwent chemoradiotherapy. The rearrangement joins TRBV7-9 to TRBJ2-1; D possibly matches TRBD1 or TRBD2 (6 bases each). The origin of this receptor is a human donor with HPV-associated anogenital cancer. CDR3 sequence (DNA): TGTGCCAGCAGCTTAGGAGGGGGGCCTAGCTACAATGAGCAGTTCTTC. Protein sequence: CASSLGGGPSYNEQFF. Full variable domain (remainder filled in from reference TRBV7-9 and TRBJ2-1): DTGVSQNPRHKITKRGQNVTFRCDPISEHNRLYWYRQTLGQGPEFLTYFQNEAQLEKSRLLSDRFSAERPKGSFSTLEIQRTEQGDSAMYLCASSLGGGPSYNEQFFGPGTRLTVL.